This entry is about one T cell receptor beta chain. This specimen belongs to a study of blood T cell repertoires in COVID-19. This CDR3 has 14 amino acids. CDR1 is LNHNV, CDR2 YYDKDF, per germline (reference sequence). V lost 5 bases and J lost 5; bases outside the gene matches: 7. Assay used: immunoSEQ multiplex PCR; TCRdb lists only in-frame clones, some missing. The sample has over 150,000 clones, roughly 85% seen once. This TCR was sampled from a woman between 65 and 79 years old in a cohort exposed to, infected with or recovered from COVID-19 (not recorded which). Sequenced: PBMCs or T cells enriched from blood (not recorded which). The chain joins TRBV15 to TRBJ2-7; 9 nucleotides line up with TRBD2. The chain's CDR3 is CATSLAGGLHEQYF. CDR3 nucleotides: TGTGCCACCAGCCTCGCGGGAGGGCTACACGAGCAGTACTTC.